This TCR beta chain originates from a study of blood T cell repertoires in COVID-19. About the research overall: Sources were T cells, B-cell-depleted T cells, or PBMCs; the material itself was cDNA or gDNA.

V was clipped by 5 bases and J by 5 bases, with 16 bases between them. Germline assignment: CDR1 MNHEY and CDR2 SMNVEV (reference sequence). The CDR3 loop spans 15 amino acids. Libraries were prepared by immunoSEQ multiplex PCR; TCRdb keeps only in-frame clonotypes and omits some of them. The table includes about 170,000 clones, just over 90% detected once. V is TRBV27 and J is TRBJ2-1, with D possibly matching TRBD1 (5 bases). The clonotype was recovered from a man younger than 30 with COVID-19, enrolled during active disease. The sample was peripheral blood. The CDR3 spells CASSTNPRGDNEQFF. The DNA for the CDR3 is TGTGCCAGCAGTACTAACCCTAGGGGCGACAATGAGCAGTTCTTC.